These 10 T cell receptor beta chains came from one sample sequenced in a study of T cell repertoires in cytomegalovirus infection. From the reads, TCRdb called clonotypes with MiXCR, one entry per CDR3 protein. The sample consists of about 530,000 distinct CDR3 sequences, 26% of them appearing once. The specimen was PBMCs. These receptors all come from a human donor in good health (CMV status not recorded). Some clones in this sample may be carry-over from other donors' samples.

V and J are TRBV28 and TRBJ2-7; 7 bases agree with TRBD1. The length of the CDR3 is 14 residues. V lost 9 bases, J lost 1 base, and 9 bases stayed unmatched. CDR1 MDHEN and CDR2 SYDVKM come from the germline V gene. CDR3 nucleotide sequence: TGTGCCAGTATTAACCCGGGACAGTCCTACGAGCAGTACTTC. This translates into CASINPGQSYEQYF. The full variable domain, its missing parts supplied by reference TRBV28 and TRBJ2-7, is DVKVTQSSRYLVKRTGEKVFLECVQDMDHENMFWYRQDPGLGLRLIYFSYDVKMKEKGDIPEGYSVSREKKERFSLILESASTNQTSMYLCASINPGQSYEQYFGPGTRLTVT.

This clonotype occurred a few times. V gene TRBV18 combines with J gene TRBJ2-1, with 7 bases identical to TRBD2. The CDR3 runs to 15 residues. Trimming removed 0 bases from V and 8 bases from J; junction bases left unmatched: 7. Germline values: CDR1 KGHSH, CDR2 LQKENI. Written as DNA, the CDR3 is TGTGCCAGCTCACCACCCTCGCTAGCGGAAGATGAGCAGTTCTTC. It encodes CASSPPSLAEDEQFF.

The chain uses TRBV19 and TRBJ2-1, with 15 bases matching TRBD2. With 1 base clipped from V and 9 bases from J, the junction kept 16 bases outside the gene matches. Germline values: CDR1 LNHDA, CDR2 SQIVND (reference sequence). The CDR3 sequence is 20 residues long. As DNA, the CDR3 is TGTGCCAGTAGTATAGCTCTATCCGGGACTAGCGGGAGGTCAAGGAGTGAGCAGTTCTTC. Translating gives CASSIALSGTSGRSRSEQFF.

The V and J genes are TRBV28 and TRBJ2-7; the match to TRBD2 covers 11 bases. The ends lost 5 bases at V and 5 bases at J; junction bases unmatched: 5. From germline, CDR1 is MDHEN and CDR2 SYDVKM. The CDR3 runs 14 residues. The CDR3 nucleotides read TGTGCCAGCAGTACTAGCGGGAGCTTCGACGAGCAGTACTTC. This translates into CASSTSGSFDEQYF.

The chain carries TRBV29-1 and TRBJ1-1; D uncertain. The V end was cut by 4 bases, the J end by 4 bases, with 10 bases between. The germline CDR1 and CDR2 sequences are SQVTM and ANQGSEA. The CDR3 totals 12 residues. CDR3 amino acids: CSVGGRPTEAFF. CDR3 nucleotide sequence: TGCAGCGTTGGAGGACGGCCCACTGAAGCTTTCTTT.

This clonotype was counted many times. The rearrangement links TRBV7-8 to TRBJ2-1; the D gene is possibly TRBD1 (5 bases). CDR3 length: 15 residues. The germline CDR1 and CDR2 sequences are SGHVS and FQNEAQ. V lost 2 bases and J 13 bases, leaving 21 bases between the germline ends. Here the CDR3 DNA reads TGTGCCAGCAGCTTAATACGTCACACTGGGGCTAAACAGTTCTTC. Its translation: CASSLIRHTGAKQFF.

The J gene is TRBJ2-2, the V gene TRBV5-6, with 8 bases aligning to TRBD2. This CDR3 is 17 amino acids long. The germline CDR1 and CDR2 sequences are SGHDT and YYEEEE. V trimming: 3 bases; J trimming: 0 bases; junction bases outside the gene matches: 7. The CDR3 DNA reads as TGTGCCAGCAGCTCCCCTTTGGGACTAGCGAACACCGGGGAGCTGTTTTTT. This sequence encodes CASSSPLGLANTGELFF.

This clonotype was detected only a few times. The chain combines TRBV6-1 with TRBJ1-1; D gene unclear. Trimming pared 5 bases from V and 6 bases from J, leaving 13 bases between. In germline, CDR1 is MNHNS, CDR2 SASEGT. The CDR3 extends over 13 amino acids. CDR3 in DNA: TGTGCCAGCAGTCAGAGAAAACAGTCTGAAGCTTTCTTT. It translates to CASSQRKQSEAFF.

The genes are TRBV12-3 or TRBV12-4 and TRBJ2-1; a possible D gene is TRBD2 (5 bases). Trimming left V 3 bases short and J 0 bases short, with 9 bases between. This CDR3 comprises 15 residues. CDR3 region: CASSFNAGSYNEQFF. CDR3 nucleotides: TGTGCCAGCAGTTTTAACGCGGGCTCCTACAATGAGCAGTTCTTC.

This clonotype has a handful of counts. The chain joins TRBV25-1 to TRBJ2-6; maybe TRBD1 (6 bases). CDR1 and CDR2 from the germline V gene are MGHDK and SYGVNS. This CDR3 has 17 residues. V was pared by 4 bases and J by 0 bases, with 13 bases between. CDR3 sequence reads: CASSGQEPHSGANVLTF. The CDR3 coding sequence is TGTGCCAGCAGTGGACAGGAGCCCCACTCTGGGGCCAACGTCCTGACTTTC.